Below are 18 T cell receptor beta chains sequenced from a single sample in a study of T cells in localized non-small cell lung cancer. Only in-frame clones appear in the TCRdb table, and some are missing; sequencing was by immunoSEQ multiplex PCR. The data hold about 40,000 clones, with more than 85% observed a single time. The specimen was PBMCs, collected before any cancer treatment. The source is a woman aged 35-70 years with stage II lung adenocarcinoma.

The V call is TRBV7-3, the J call TRBJ2-5; TRBD2 agrees at 8 bases. V shed 6 bases, J shed 1 base, and the junction held 4 bases outside the gene matches. This CDR3 has 14 amino acids. Germline V gene lookup returns CDR1 SGHTA and CDR2 FQGTGA. The DNA for the CDR3 is TGTGCCAGCAGTCGGGGGGGCTCCCAAGAGACCCAGTACTTC. The encoded protein is CASSRGGSQETQYF.

This sequence joins TRBV28 and TRBJ2-1; 7 bases match TRBD1. Germline CDR1 and CDR2: MDHEN and SYDVKM. Losses at the gene ends were 6 bases for V and 7 bases for J; bases not matched to a gene: 12. The CDR3 has 15 residues. The CDR3 protein is CASSPTGEERNEQFF. The CDR3 nucleotides are TGTGCCAGCAGCCCTACAGGGGAAGAAAGAAATGAGCAGTTCTTC. Together with reference TRBV28 and TRBJ2-1, the CDR3 gives the full variable domain: DVKVTQSSRYLVKRTGEKVFLECVQDMDHENMFWYRQDPGLGLRLIYFSYDVKMKEKGDIPEGYSVSREKKERFSLILESASTNQTSMYLCASSPTGEERNEQFFGPGTRLTVL.

The chain carries TRBV7-9 and TRBJ2-4, with TRBD1 identical over 7 bases. The J segment lost 3 bases and the V segment lost 5 bases, leaving 4 bases of the junction unmatched. The CDR3 spans 14 residues. In germline, CDR1 is SEHNR, CDR2 FQNEAQ (reference sequence). CDR3 sequence (DNA): TGTGCCAGCAGCCCCTGGGACAGCAAAAACATTCAGTACTTC. Its translation: CASSPWDSKNIQYF.

In this sample, this clone turned up a few times. V usage is TRBV6-4 and J usage is TRBJ2-1; possibly TRBD2 for D (5 bases). CDR3 length: 13 amino acids. Germline-derived CDR1 and CDR2 are MRHNA and SNTAGT. Trimming pared 3 bases from V and 5 bases from J, leaving 8 bases between. CDR3 sequence (DNA): TGTGCCAGCAGTGAGACTACGCACAATGAGCAGTTCTTC. Protein: CASSETTHNEQFF.

The chain employs TRBV2 and TRBJ2-1, with 11 bases fitting TRBD2. Germline CDR1 is SNHLY and CDR2 is FYNNEI. This CDR3 has 16 residues. With V trimmed by 1 base and J by 7 bases, 6 bases remained unmatched. CDR3 residues: CASSEGGSGRANEQFF. The CDR3 coding sequence is TGTGCCAGCAGTGAAGGGGGTAGCGGGAGGGCTAATGAGCAGTTCTTC.

The rearrangement joins TRBV27 to TRBJ1-1; the D is unclear. The length of the CDR3 is 12 residues. Germline loops: CDR1 MNHEY, CDR2 SMNVEV (reference sequence). Trimming cost V 6 bases and J 10 bases, with 15 bases left between them. In DNA form, the CDR3 reads TGTGCCAGCAGCCTGCGGGGAGGAGGAGCTTTCTTT. Protein: CASSLRGGGAFF.

This rearrangement joins TRBV6-1 to TRBJ2-3, with no clear D. CDR3 length equals 13 residues. The germline V and J ends were trimmed by 1 base and 10 bases, with 12 bases remaining between them. The germline V gene has CDR1 MNHNS and CDR2 SASEGT. The CDR3, as DNA: TGTGCCAGCAGTGAAGGGGCCGCAAGCCCGCAGTATTTT. This gives the protein CASSEGAASPQYF.

The chain has TRBV6-5 and TRBJ2-7; D is uncertain. The CDR3 is made up of 13 amino acids. The germline gives CDR1 MNHEY, CDR2 SVGAGI. In nucleotides, the CDR3 is TGTGTCGTGGGCTGGGGTCGGGTGGACGAGCAGTACTTC. This encodes CVVGWGRVDEQYF.

This sequence joins TRBV7-6 and TRBJ2-7; possibly TRBD1 for D (6 bases). Germline V gene data show CDR1 as SGHVS and CDR2 as FNYEAQ. The CDR3 is 14 residues long. V lost 6 bases and J 2 bases, leaving 14 bases between the germline ends. CDR3 protein: CASSEGTKAYEQYF. Here the CDR3 DNA reads TGTGCCAGCAGTGAGGGGACAAAAGCCTACGAGCAGTACTTC.

This rearrangement joins TRBV5-1 to TRBJ2-3, with 9 bases fitting TRBD2. This CDR3 is built from 16 residues. The V and J ends lost 0 bases and 3 bases, in that order; junction bases with no gene match: 5. Germline-derived CDR1 and CDR2 are SGHRS and YFSETQ. In DNA, the CDR3 is TGCGCCAGCAGCTTGGAGGGCGGGGGGGCTACAGATACGCAGTATTTT. It specifies CASSLEGGGATDTQYF.

The chain carries TRBV6-6 and TRBJ1-1; no clear D. CDR1 is MNHNY and CDR2 is SVGAGI in the germline V gene (reference sequence). The V and J ends lost 3 bases and 0 bases respectively, with 8 bases between them. This CDR3 has 14 amino acids. The CDR3 loop is CASSYGSMNTEAFF. CDR3 DNA sequence: TGTGCCAGCAGTTATGGTAGCATGAACACTGAAGCTTTCTTT.

This chain joins TRBV21-1 and TRBJ2-7. TRBV21-1 constitutes a pseudogene. The CDR3 is made up of 17 amino acids. CDR3 DNA: TGTGCCAGCAGCAACCGTGAGGGGACTGGACAGAGCTACCAGCAGTACTTC. As protein: CASSNREGTGQSYQQYF.

The chain links TRBV11-1 to TRBJ2-7; 7 nucleotides match TRBD1. The junction had 12 bases not matched to a gene; V was cut back by 6 bases and J by 7 bases. The CDR3 loop spans 14 amino acids. The germline CDR1 and CDR2 sequences are SGHAT and FQDESV (reference sequence). The CDR3 here is CASSRGQDLREQYF. The CDR3 region has the DNA TGTGCCAGCAGTCGAGGACAGGACCTGAGGGAGCAGTACTTC. Full variable domain (rest looked up from reference TRBV11-1 and TRBJ2-7): EAEVAQSPRYKITEKSQAVAFWCDPISGHATLYWYRQILGQGPELLVQFQDESVVDDSQLPKDRFSAERLKGVDSTLKIQPAELGDSAMYLCASSRGQDLREQYFGPGTRLTVT.

This chain links TRBV28 with TRBJ2-1; 10 bases align to TRBD2. The CDR3 contains 15 residues. J was trimmed by 6 bases and V by 2 bases; bases with no gene match: 4. Germline assignment: CDR1 MDHEN and CDR2 SYDVKM. The CDR3 is CASSLPSGSSNEQFF. The CDR3 bases are TGTGCCAGCAGTTTACCTAGCGGGAGCTCCAATGAGCAGTTCTTC.

The gene calls are TRBV28 and TRBJ1-1; no clear D. CDR3 length: 13 residues. The ends were cut back, 3 bases at V and 2 bases at J, with 7 bases in the middle. Germline V gene data show CDR1 as MDHEN and CDR2 as SYDVKM. The CDR3 region has the DNA TGTGCCAGCAGTTTGGTCAGCAACACTGAAGCTTTCTTT. It specifies CASSLVSNTEAFF.

V and J are TRBV4-1 and TRBJ1-6, with 7 bases aligning to TRBD1. CDR3 size: 16 residues. Looked up from germline, CDR1 is MGHRA and CDR2 is YSYEKL. V trimming: 0 bases; J trimming: 9 bases; junction bases outside the gene matches: 8. As DNA, the CDR3 is TGCGCCAGCAGCCAAGATACCGGGACAGCAGTTTCACCCCTCCACTTT. This encodes CASSQDTGTAVSPLHF.

J is TRBJ2-1 and V is TRBV27; 10 bases agree with TRBD1. Germline V gene data show CDR1 as MNHEY and CDR2 as SMNVEV (reference sequence). The CDR3 spans 15 residues. V shed 4 bases, J shed 1 base, and the junction held 1 base outside the gene matches. The CDR3, as DNA: TGTGCCAGCAGTTGGGGACAGGGGTCCTACAATGAGCAGTTCTTC. Encoded protein: CASSWGQGSYNEQFF.

V gene TRBV28 combines with J gene TRBJ1-3; 7 bases are shared with TRBD1. V shed 4 bases and J 4 bases; nucleotides not matched to a gene: 10. This CDR3 comprises 16 residues. Germline values: CDR1 MDHEN, CDR2 SYDVKM. In nucleotides, the CDR3 is TGTGCCAGCAGTTCGCACGGGACAGCCCTCGGAAACACCATATATTTT. It translates to CASSSHGTALGNTIYF.